These T cell receptor beta chains were read from a single sample in a study of beta chain features in type 1 diabetes. Sequencing was performed with immunoSEQ multiplex PCR; in TCRdb, only in-frame clones are kept and a portion is missing. The data hold roughly 300,000 clones, with roughly 8% observed a single time. The source material was central memory CD4+ T cells from blood. These receptor sequences come from a woman under 30 in good health. The CDR3 runs from the conserved cysteine through the conserved F or W. The D gene is left open where the match is weak. Clone size is not always given. Where it is, it says once, few, many or a class for expanded clones.

D gene: -
clone size: -
V gene: TRBV5-1
J gene: TRBJ1-1
CDR3 protein: CASSLAAAPRRTEAFF
CDR3 DNA: TGCGCCAGCAGCTTGGCCGCGGCGCCGCGTCGCACTGAAGCTTTCTTT

D gene: -
clone size: -
V gene: TRBV7-2
J gene: TRBJ2-2
CDR3 protein: CASSLSGEGELFF
CDR3 DNA: TGTGCCAGCAGCTTATCTGGGGAGGGGGAGCTGTTTTTT

D gene: -
clone size: -
V gene: TRBV7-3
J gene: TRBJ2-7
CDR3 protein: CASSLDGAIGSYEQYF
CDR3 DNA: TGTGCCAGCAGCTTAGACGGGGCCATCGGCTCCTACGAGCAGTACTTC

D gene: TRBD2
clone size: few
V gene: TRBV7-3
J gene: TRBJ2-3
CDR3 protein: CASSSSGSPGGTQYF
CDR3 DNA: TGTGCCAGCAGCTCTAGCGGGAGCCCCGGAGGGACGCAGTATTTT

D gene: -
clone size: few
V gene: TRBV7-3
J gene: TRBJ2-1
CDR3 protein: CASSLAWSLDNEQFF
CDR3 DNA: TGTGCCAGCAGCTTAGCATGGTCTTTAGACAATGAGCAGTTCTTC

D gene: -
clone size: -
V gene: TRBV9
J gene: TRBJ1-3
CDR3 protein: CASSAQVTPGNTIYF
CDR3 DNA: TGTGCCAGCAGCGCACAGGTTACGCCTGGAAACACCATATATTTT

D gene: -
clone size: few
V gene: TRBV7-8
J gene: TRBJ2-3
CDR3 protein: CASSFMVDTQYF
CDR3 DNA: TGTGCCAGCAGCTTTATGGTGGATACGCAGTATTTT

D gene: TRBD2
clone size: -
V gene: TRBV9
J gene: TRBJ2-7
CDR3 protein: CASGAGGNYEQYF
CDR3 DNA: TGTGCCAGCGGAGCGGGAGGGAACTACGAGCAGTACTTC

D gene: -
clone size: -
V gene: TRBV7-8
J gene: TRBJ2-7
CDR3 protein: CASSLEEALGGYEQYF
CDR3 DNA: TGTGCCAGCAGCTTAGAAGAGGCTCTTGGCGGCTACGAGCAGTACTTC

D gene: -
clone size: few
V gene: TRBV4-3
J gene: TRBJ2-7
CDR3 protein: CASSQERSRVQYF
CDR3 DNA: TGCGCCAGCAGCCAAGAAAGGTCCAGGGTGCAGTACTTC

D gene: TRBD2
clone size: many
V gene: TRBV27
J gene: TRBJ2-1
CDR3 protein: CASSFKPPLAGAAYNEQFF
CDR3 DNA: TGTGCCAGCAGTTTCAAACCCCCCCTAGCGGGAGCCGCCTACAATGAGCAGTTCTTC

D gene: -
clone size: -
V gene: TRBV15
J gene: TRBJ1-5
CDR3 protein: CATSRDGRGQPQHF
CDR3 DNA: TGTGCCACCAGCAGAGATGGACGGGGTCAGCCCCAGCATTTT

D gene: -
clone size: -
V gene: TRBV6-5
J gene: TRBJ2-7
CDR3 protein: CASSYSKGGFSYEQYF
CDR3 DNA: TGTGCCAGCAGTTACTCGAAAGGCGGATTTTCCTACGAGCAGTACTTC

D gene: -
clone size: many
V gene: TRBV5-1
J gene: TRBJ1-4
CDR3 protein: CASSLAGASNEKLFF
CDR3 DNA: TGCGCCAGCAGCTTGGCCGGGGCCTCTAATGAAAAACTGTTTTTT

D gene: -
clone size: many
V gene: TRBV15
J gene: TRBJ1-1
CDR3 protein: CATSRPTGSSFF
CDR3 DNA: TGTGCCACCAGCAGACCAACAGGGTCATCTTTCTTT

D gene: -
clone size: few
V gene: TRBV7-9
J gene: TRBJ2-1
CDR3 protein: CASSLFPSENTYNEQFF
CDR3 DNA: TGTGCCAGCAGCTTATTTCCTAGCGAAAACACCTACAATGAGCAGTTCTTC

D gene: -
clone size: -
V gene: TRBV14
J gene: TRBJ2-7
CDR3 protein: CASSHPAGPYEQYF
CDR3 DNA: TGTGCCAGCAGCCATCCAGCGGGCCCCTACGAGCAGTACTTC

D gene: -
clone size: few
V gene: TRBV5-4
J gene: TRBJ1-4
CDR3 protein: CASSLPTNEKLFF
CDR3 DNA: TGTGCCAGCAGCTTACCAACTAATGAAAAACTGTTTTTT

D gene: -
clone size: many
V gene: TRBV11-2
J gene: TRBJ2-3
CDR3 protein: CASSLEGTDTQYF
CDR3 DNA: TGTGCCAGCAGCTTAGAGGGCACAGATACGCAGTATTTT

D gene: -
clone size: few
V gene: TRBV25-1
J gene: TRBJ2-1
CDR3 protein: CASSTGYNEQFF
CDR3 DNA: TGTGCCAGCAGTACAGGCTACAATGAGCAGTTCTTC

D gene: -
clone size: many
V gene: TRBV15
J gene: TRBJ1-1
CDR3 protein: CATSRDLSGVYAAFF
CDR3 DNA: TGTGCCACCAGCAGAGACCTCAGCGGGGTTTATGCAGCTTTCTTT

D gene: TRBD2
clone size: -
V gene: TRBV13
J gene: TRBJ2-7
CDR3 protein: CASSLGSGVAYEQYF
CDR3 DNA: TGTGCCAGCAGCTTAGGGAGCGGGGTTGCCTACGAGCAGTACTTC

D gene: -
clone size: -
V gene: TRBV5-1
J gene: TRBJ2-2
CDR3 protein: CASSLGLRTGELFF
CDR3 DNA: TGCGCCAGCAGCTTGGGACTTAGAACCGGGGAGCTGTTTTTT

D gene: -
clone size: few
V gene: TRBV7-8
J gene: TRBJ1-1
CDR3 protein: CASSYPRGRDTEAFF
CDR3 DNA: TGTGCCAGCAGCTATCCCCGGGGCAGGGATACTGAAGCTTTCTTT

D gene: TRBD2
clone size: few
V gene: TRBV29-1
J gene: TRBJ2-1
CDR3 protein: CSVGREGNEQFF
CDR3 DNA: TGCAGCGTGGGGCGGGAGGGCAATGAGCAGTTCTTC

D gene: TRBD2
clone size: -
V gene: TRBV5-1
J gene: TRBJ2-5
CDR3 protein: CASKISGTLQETQYF
CDR3 DNA: TGCGCCAGCAAGATTAGCGGGACCCTCCAAGAGACCCAGTACTTC

D gene: -
clone size: few
V gene: TRBV5-1
J gene: TRBJ2-1
CDR3 protein: CASSLPGVANEQFF
CDR3 DNA: TGCGCCAGCAGCTTGCCAGGGGTTGCCAATGAGCAGTTCTTC

D gene: -
clone size: -
V gene: TRBV28
J gene: TRBJ2-7
CDR3 protein: CASSPLRFESYEQYF
CDR3 DNA: TGTGCCAGCAGCCCCTTGAGGTTCGAATCCTACGAGCAGTACTTC

D gene: TRBD1
clone size: -
V gene: TRBV2
J gene: TRBJ2-7
CDR3 protein: CASRETGWSGEQYF
CDR3 DNA: TGTGCCAGCAGGGAGACAGGGTGGTCGGGTGAGCAGTACTTC

D gene: -
clone size: many
V gene: TRBV19
J gene: TRBJ1-1
CDR3 protein: CASSATGDTEAFF
CDR3 DNA: TGTGCCAGTAGTGCGACGGGAGACACTGAAGCTTTCTTT

D gene: -
clone size: once
V gene: TRBV11-3
J gene: TRBJ2-1
CDR3 protein: CASSPSWGPVAYNEQFF
CDR3 DNA: TGTGCCAGCAGCCCCTCATGGGGGCCAGTAGCCTACAATGAGCAGTTCTTC

D gene: -
clone size: many
V gene: TRBV5-4
J gene: TRBJ2-3
CDR3 protein: CASSSQGQDTQYF
CDR3 DNA: TGTGCCAGCAGCTCGCAGGGCCAAGATACGCAGTATTTT

D gene: TRBD2
clone size: few
V gene: TRBV5-1
J gene: TRBJ2-1
CDR3 protein: CASSLLAGVVAYNEQFF
CDR3 DNA: TGCGCCAGCAGCTTACTAGCGGGAGTAGTTGCCTACAATGAGCAGTTCTTC

D gene: -
clone size: -
V gene: TRBV4-2
J gene: TRBJ1-5
CDR3 protein: CASSVGTSSNQPQHF
CDR3 DNA: TGTGCCAGCAGCGTTGGGACAAGTAGCAATCAGCCCCAGCATTTT

D gene: TRBD2
clone size: many
V gene: TRBV10-3
J gene: TRBJ2-5
CDR3 protein: CAISESLAGVETQYF
CDR3 DNA: TGTGCCATCAGTGAGTCGCTAGCGGGAGTGGAGACCCAGTACTTC

D gene: TRBD2
clone size: -
V gene: TRBV19
J gene: TRBJ2-7
CDR3 protein: CASSPPSGGRYEQYF
CDR3 DNA: TGTGCCAGTAGCCCCCCAAGCGGGGGAAGGTACGAGCAGTACTTC

D gene: TRBD1
clone size: -
V gene: TRBV28
J gene: TRBJ1-2
CDR3 protein: CASSPVSGQGTHGYTF
CDR3 DNA: TGTGCCAGCAGTCCCGTCTCGGGACAGGGGACTCATGGCTACACCTTC

D gene: -
clone size: -
V gene: TRBV5-1
J gene: TRBJ1-1
CDR3 protein: CASSLLGMNTEAFF
CDR3 DNA: TGCGCCAGCAGCTTGCTGGGGATGAACACTGAAGCTTTCTTT

D gene: -
clone size: many
V gene: TRBV14
J gene: TRBJ2-1
CDR3 protein: CASSQAPGLSQFF
CDR3 DNA: TGTGCCAGCAGCCAAGCACCGGGACTTTCTCAGTTCTTC

D gene: TRBD2
clone size: -
V gene: TRBV28
J gene: TRBJ2-3
CDR3 protein: CASSYRGGGTDTQYF
CDR3 DNA: TGTGCCAGCAGTTATCGGGGGGGAGGGACAGATACGCAGTATTTT

D gene: -
clone size: -
V gene: TRBV27
J gene: TRBJ2-1
CDR3 protein: CASSFKGGASYEQFF
CDR3 DNA: TGTGCCAGCAGTTTCAAGGGGGGCGCTTCGTATGAGCAGTTCTTC

D gene: -
clone size: -
V gene: TRBV4-1
J gene: TRBJ2-5
CDR3 protein: CASSLGGNQETQYF
CDR3 DNA: TGCGCCAGCAGCCTCGGCGGGAACCAAGAGACCCAGTACTTC

D gene: TRBD2
clone size: few
V gene: TRBV28
J gene: TRBJ2-5
CDR3 protein: CASSLIGTSAQETQYF
CDR3 DNA: TGTGCCAGCAGTTTGATAGGGACTAGCGCCCAAGAGACCCAGTACTTC

D gene: -
clone size: -
V gene: TRBV7-2
J gene: TRBJ2-2
CDR3 protein: CASSPTRFTGELFF
CDR3 DNA: TGTGCCAGCAGCCCCACCAGGTTCACCGGGGAGCTGTTTTTT

D gene: -
clone size: few
V gene: TRBV6-1
J gene: TRBJ2-3
CDR3 protein: CASSWLNTQYF
CDR3 DNA: TGTGCCAGCAGTTGGCTCAATACGCAGTATTTT

D gene: -
clone size: few
V gene: TRBV7-8
J gene: TRBJ2-7
CDR3 protein: CASSSGEYSYEQYF
CDR3 DNA: TGTGCCAGCAGCTCAGGGGAGTACTCCTACGAGCAGTACTTC

D gene: -
clone size: few
V gene: TRBV7-9
J gene: TRBJ2-2
CDR3 protein: CASSLSGRDTGELFF
CDR3 DNA: TGTGCCAGCAGCTTATCAGGGCGGGACACCGGGGAGCTGTTTTTT

D gene: TRBD2
clone size: few
V gene: TRBV5-4
J gene: TRBJ2-1
CDR3 protein: CASSLSSGSHNEQFF
CDR3 DNA: TGTGCCAGCAGCTTGTCTAGCGGGAGCCACAATGAGCAGTTCTTC

D gene: -
clone size: -
V gene: TRBV5-1
J gene: TRBJ1-1
CDR3 protein: CASSYHSNTEAFF
CDR3 DNA: TGCGCCAGCAGCTACCATTCGAACACTGAAGCTTTCTTT